The 23 T cell receptor beta chains reported below all come from one sample, sequenced in a study of beta chain features in type 1 diabetes. Overall study findings and caveats: Across all four CD4+ subsets, people with type 1 diabetes showed modestly shorter TCRB CDR3s.

These receptors' antigens are unknown. Since all of the isolated RNA was reverse transcribed, expressed TCRB transcripts were what got sequenced. Here immunoSEQ multiplex PCR was the method, and the copy in TCRdb shows in-frame clones only, minus some. Of some 640,000 clones in the sample, roughly 13% were seen once. What was sequenced was naive CD4+ T cells from blood. These receptor sequences come from a man in his late teens or twenties with type 1 diabetes.

This clone was observed a handful of times. The chain combines TRBV29-1 with TRBJ1-5, with 8 positions matching TRBD1. The CDR3 contains 13 residues. In germline, CDR1 is SQVTM, CDR2 ANQGSEA. The junction had 4 bases not matched to a gene; V was cut back by 3 bases and J by 6 bases. The CDR3 loop reads CSVEWDRSQPQHF. The DNA of the CDR3 is TGCAGCGTTGAGTGGGACAGGAGTCAGCCCCAGCATTTT.

The chain combines TRBV7-3 with TRBJ2-1; TRBD1 matches at 7 bases. Germline V CDR1 and CDR2: SGHTA, FQGTGA. The CDR3 extends over 14 amino acids. V lost 5 bases and J lost 5; bases outside the gene matches: 6. CDR3 bases: TGTGCCAGCAGCCGTGACAGGGTAAACAATGAGCAGTTCTTC. Protein: CASSRDRVNNEQFF.

This clone has more than one count but fewer than ten. The chain couples TRBV18 to TRBJ1-6; 9 bases agree with TRBD1. Unmatched junction bases numbered 7, after V lost 3 bases and J lost 7 bases. Per the germline V gene, CDR1 is KGHSH and CDR2 is LQKENI. The CDR3 is 16 amino acids. The CDR3 loop is CASSPGTGPGNSPLHF. The CDR3 coding sequence is TGTGCCAGCTCACCCGGGACAGGGCCGGGGAATTCACCCCTCCACTTT.

The chain links TRBV7-2 to TRBJ1-1, with 9 bases matching TRBD1. The CDR3 has 15 residues. Germline CDR1 and CDR2: SGHTA and FQGNSA. J gave up 2 bases and V 4 bases, and 5 bases lay outside the gene matches. DNA for the CDR3: TGTGCCAGCAGCTCGGGACAGGGACCTAACACTGAAGCTTTCTTT. It is translated as CASSSGQGPNTEAFF.

The gene calls are TRBV30 and TRBJ2-7; 7 nucleotides line up with TRBD1. Germline lookup yields CDR1 GTSNPN and CDR2 SVGIG (reference sequence). Unmatched junction bases numbered 4, after V lost 8 bases and J lost 3 bases. The CDR3 is 11 residues long. The CDR3 DNA follows: TGTGCCCGGGGACAGAGCTACGAGCAGTACTTC. It codes for CARGQSYEQYF.

This clone showed up just a few times. Other nucleotide sequences from this sample produce the same CDR3. The chain is built from TRBV7-9 and TRBJ1-1, with D hard to call. The CDR3 runs to 13 residues. The ends were cut back, 1 base at V and 0 bases at J, with 3 bases in the middle. CDR1 is SEHNR, CDR2 FQNEAQ, per germline (reference sequence). The CDR3 DNA is TGTGCCAGCAGCTTAGATATGAACACTGAAGCTTTCTTT. This sequence encodes CASSLDMNTEAFF.

This clone was observed a handful of times. The chain couples TRBV7-9 to TRBJ2-1; possible D gene TRBD2, 5 bases. The V gene's germline CDR1 is SEHNR and CDR2 FQNEAQ (reference sequence). This CDR3 has 13 residues. V was clipped by 5 bases and J by 6 bases, with 11 bases between them. The CDR3 region has the DNA TGTGCCAGCAGCCCAGCGAGGGTCAATGAGCAGTTCTTC. Translation: CASSPARVNEQFF.

This clone was seen only a few times. The J gene is TRBJ2-7, the V gene TRBV29-1, with a possible D match to TRBD1 (6 bases). Per germline, CDR1 SQVTM and CDR2 ANQGSEA. This CDR3 comprises 13 residues. Trimming took 7 bases from V and 0 from J, leaving 13 bases between them. The CDR3 region is CSGRGDNSYEQYF. For the CDR3, the DNA is TGCAGCGGCCGAGGGGACAACTCCTACGAGCAGTACTTC.

The chain employs TRBV7-2 and TRBJ2-3; perhaps TRBD2 as D (6 bases). V was pared by 10 bases and J by 0 bases, with 14 bases between. The CDR3 totals 14 residues. From germline, CDR1 is SGHTA and CDR2 FQGNSA. The DNA for the CDR3 is TGTGCCACCTGGGGGGACCCCAGCACAGATACGCAGTATTTT. It encodes CATWGDPSTDTQYF.

The V gene is TRBV5-6, the J gene TRBJ1-5; D is undetermined. V was clipped by 2 bases and J by 0 bases, with 12 bases between them. CDR3 length equals 16 residues. CDR1 and CDR2 from the germline V gene are SGHDT and YYEEEE. The CDR3 DNA sequence: TGTGCCAGCAGCTTACTCAGAGCCCCTAGCAATCAGCCCCAGCATTTT. Protein: CASSLLRAPSNQPQHF.

This clone was picked up a small number of times. DNA for the CDR3: TGTGCCAGCAGCTCCTTCGGGGTCAGTGAGACCCAGTACTTC. Its translation: CASSSFGVSETQYF. The chain has TRBV7-2 and TRBJ2-5, with D tentatively TRBD2 (5 bases). There are 14 residues in the CDR3. Trimming shortened V by 4 bases and J by 5 bases, and 14 bases separated the two germline ends. Germline CDR1 and CDR2: SGHTA and FQGNSA.

This chain uses TRBV5-6 with TRBJ2-3, with D uncertain. V lost 3 bases to trimming and J lost 6 bases, with 11 bases between them. This CDR3 spans 13 amino acids. Looked up from germline, CDR1 is SGHDT and CDR2 is YYEEEE. The CDR3 DNA follows: TGTGCCAGCAGCTCCTCGTTAACCGATACGCAGTATTTT. This translates into CASSSSLTDTQYF.

This clone turned up a few times. The chain has TRBV7-9 and TRBJ2-7; TRBD2 might be the D (6 bases). This CDR3 spans 15 amino acids. V lost 6 bases and J 1 base, leaving 16 bases between the germline ends. Germline CDR1 is SEHNR and CDR2 is FQNEAQ (reference sequence). The CDR3 loop is CASREGVAVSYEQYF. The CDR3 bases are TGTGCCAGCAGGGAGGGAGTAGCCGTGTCCTACGAGCAGTACTTC.

The gene calls are TRBV28 and TRBJ1-2; a weak D match, TRBD1 (6 bases). The V gene's germline CDR1 is MDHEN and CDR2 SYDVKM. Trimming pared 6 bases from V and 4 bases from J, leaving 18 bases between. This CDR3 is 15 amino acids long. CDR3 bases: TGTGCCAGCAGCCCCTTGAGGACAGTGGCCTATGGCTACACCTTC. This encodes CASSPLRTVAYGYTF.

This clone showed up just a few times. The rearrangement uses TRBV30 and TRBJ1-6, with 7 bases fitting TRBD1. This CDR3 spans 15 amino acids. Losses at the gene ends were 2 bases for V and 7 bases for J; bases not matched to a gene: 8. Germline V gives CDR1 GTSNPN, CDR2 SVGIG (reference sequence). CDR3 nucleotides: TGTGCCTGGAGTTACCCCGGGACAGTCAATTCACCCCTCCACTTT. As protein: CAWSYPGTVNSPLHF. Together with reference TRBV30 and TRBJ1-6, the CDR3 gives the full variable domain: SQTIHQWPATLVQPVGSPLSLECTVEGTSNPNLYWYRQAAGRGLQLLFYSVGIGQISSEVPQNLSASRPQDRQFILSSKKLLLSDSGFYLCAWSYPGTVNSPLHFGNGTRLTVT.

This clone has only a few counts. The chain combines TRBV7-9 with TRBJ1-2; 7 nucleotides agree with TRBD1. Germline V CDR1 and CDR2: SEHNR, FQNEAQ (reference sequence). Germline trimming cut 5 bases from V and 5 bases from J; bases unmatched to any gene: 5. The CDR3 runs to 13 residues. The CDR3 bases are TGTGCCAGCAGCCTACAGGGGCATTATGGCTACACCTTC. It is translated as CASSLQGHYGYTF.

This chain links TRBV6-5 with TRBJ1-1; D is undetermined. This CDR3 is 11 amino acids long. The V and J ends lost 3 bases and 12 bases respectively, with 11 bases between them. From germline, CDR1 is MNHEY and CDR2 SVGAGI. CDR3 nucleotide sequence: TGTGCCAGCAGTTATCTTGGGCAAACTTTCTTT. This gives the protein CASSYLGQTFF.

The V gene is TRBV7-9, the J gene TRBJ2-1; D is unclear. Germline CDR1 reads SEHNR; CDR2 reads FQNEAQ (reference sequence). V was pared by 3 bases and J by 4 bases, with 10 bases between. The CDR3 loop spans 14 amino acids. CDR3 nucleotides: TGTGCCAGCAGCTTTCAAGTGGGGTACAATGAGCAGTTCTTC. Translated, it gives CASSFQVGYNEQFF. Combining the CDR3 with reference TRBV7-9 and TRBJ2-1 gives the whole variable domain DTGVSQNPRHKITKRGQNVTFRCDPISEHNRLYWYRQTLGQGPEFLTYFQNEAQLEKSRLLSDRFSAERPKGSFSTLEIQRTEQGDSAMYLCASSFQVGYNEQFFGPGTRLTVL.

The rearrangement uses TRBV18 and TRBJ2-7; 7 bases line up with TRBD1. The junction had 1 base not matched to a gene; V was cut back by 5 bases and J by 0 bases. CDR3 size: 13 residues. Germline lookup yields CDR1 KGHSH and CDR2 LQKENI. The CDR3, as DNA: TGTGCCAGCTCAAGGGACAGCTCCTACGAGCAGTACTTC. Residues: CASSRDSSYEQYF.

V is TRBV6-1 and J is TRBJ1-6; D not resolved. The CDR3 is made up of 13 amino acids. Germline values: CDR1 MNHNS, CDR2 SASEGT. V was cut by 6 bases and J by 5 bases, with 8 bases left in between. The CDR3 region is CASSENDNSPLHF. The CDR3, as DNA: TGTGCCAGCAGCGAGAACGATAATTCACCCCTCCACTTT.

The rearrangement joins TRBV2 to TRBJ2-5, with unresolved D. The germline CDR1 and CDR2 sequences are SNHLY and FYNNEI. This CDR3 comprises 11 residues. V lost 7 bases and J lost 5, with 8 bases in between. As DNA, the CDR3 is TGTGCCAGCAAAAGTACGGAGACCCAGTACTTC. Protein product: CASKSTETQYF.

The table lists this clone with a few counts. The V gene is TRBV2, the J gene TRBJ1-2; TRBD1 might be the D (5 bases). The CDR3 contains 14 residues. Germline lookup yields CDR1 SNHLY and CDR2 FYNNEI. V was pared by 2 bases and J by 8 bases, with 15 bases between. CDR3: CASSERTSSRGYTF. The CDR3, as DNA: TGTGCCAGCAGTGAAAGGACATCATCTCGGGGCTACACCTTC. The full variable domain, in which reference TRBV2 and TRBJ1-2 provide the parts outside the CDR3, is EPEVTQTPSHQVTQMGQEVILRCVPISNHLYFYWYRQILGQKVEFLVSFYNNEISEKSEIFDDQFSVERPDGSNFTLKIRSTKLEDSAMYFCASSERTSSRGYTFGSGTRLTVV.

Note on this clone: The sample has other DNA sequences that encode this CDR3 too. The rearrangement links TRBV5-1 to TRBJ2-3; the D is unclear. The CDR3 is 14 amino acids. Germline assignment: CDR1 SGHRS and CDR2 YFSETQ. Trimming shortened V by 0 bases and J by 3 bases, and 8 bases separated the two germline ends. CDR3 nucleotides: TGCGCCAGCAGCTTGGAAGGAATTACAGATACGCAGTATTTT. It encodes CASSLEGITDTQYF.